This TCR beta chain was documented in a study of blood T cell repertoires in COVID-19. Study background: The United States, Italy and Spain were the sources of the acute and convalescent COVID-19 samples. T cells, B-cell-depleted T cells, or PBMCs supplied cDNA or gDNA.

Original methodology: Estimation of nucleated cell counts relied on the amplification of reference gene primers. Assay used: immunoSEQ multiplex PCR; TCRdb lists only in-frame clones, some missing. V, J and clone size are taken as reported in that table, and D and trimming were inferred from the DNA itself. Of over 95,000 clones in the sample, around 84% were seen once. Germline V gene sequence: CDR1 SGHTA, CDR2 FQGTGA. This CDR3 comprises 16 residues. Trimming removed 6 bases from V and 4 bases from J; junction bases left unmatched: 8. The J gene is TRBJ2-3, the V gene TRBV7-3, with 12 bases fitting TRBD2. The sequence came from a woman between 55 and 75 years old with acute or convalescent COVID-19. The sequenced material came from peripheral blood. The CDR3 coding sequence is TGTGCCAGCAGTCCGCTGGCTAGCGGGGGGGCAGATACGCAGTATTTT. Translating gives CASSPLASGGADTQYF.